The clone carrying this T cell receptor beta chain was seen a single time. Original methodology: Counts of nucleated cells, estimated from reference gene primer amplification, were obtained. The table came from immunoSEQ multiplex PCR; TCRdb's copy has only in-frame clones and leaves some out. V and J calls and clone size are given by that table; D and trimming were obtained from the DNA. In the table there are 250,000 to 400,000 clones, 87% of which are singletons. This record comes from a study of blood T cell repertoires in COVID-19. The V and J ends lost 0 bases and 2 bases respectively, with 7 bases between them. The CDR3 loop spans 14 amino acids. CDR1 is SNHLY, CDR2 FYNNEI, per germline.

The chain carries TRBV2 and TRBJ1-2; no reliable D call. Sequenced: PBMCs or T cells enriched from blood (not recorded which). The sequence came from a woman in her 30s who had recovered from COVID-19. DNA for the CDR3: TGTGCCAGCAGTGAAGCGCGCAGGAACTATGGCTACACCTTC. Translating it yields CASSEARRNYGYTF.